The next 22 T cell receptor beta chains were all read from a single sample in a study of Graves' ophthalmopathy and Graves' hyperthyroidism. The TCR beta CDR3 regions underwent amplification from RNA transcripts. Second-round multiplex PCR followed a first-round RT-PCR using HTBI primers. TCRdb called the multiplex PCR reads again in MiXCR, with one record for every CDR3 protein. The sample includes hundreds of thousands of distinct CDR3 sequences, over 20% seen only once; the top ten take 2.5% to 3.5%. Sequencing was done on a sample of peripheral blood. Receptors originate from a woman younger than 35 with stable Graves' hyperthyroidism.

The table lists this clonotype with many counts. The CDR3 region is CASSETRGLGGETQYF. The CDR3 DNA is TGTGCCAGCAGTGAAACGAGGGGGCTTGGGGGAGAGACCCAGTACTTC. This chain joins TRBV6-1 and TRBJ2-5, with TRBD1 matching 7 bases. The J segment lost 4 bases and the V segment lost 2 bases, leaving 10 bases of the junction unmatched. The CDR3 runs 16 residues. Germline V gives CDR1 MNHNS, CDR2 SASEGT.

To note about this clonotype: Mismatch with germline at one junction end may stem from a read error. The rearrangement joins TRBV12-3 or TRBV12-4 to TRBJ1-1; D is unclear. This CDR3 is 12 amino acids long. The CDR3 loop reads CASRQMNTEACF. In DNA form, the CDR3 reads TGTGCCAGCAGACAAATGAACACTGAAGCTTGCTTT.

As DNA, the CDR3 is TGTGCCAGCAGTGAAAGTGGGGGCGCGTATGGCTACACCTTC. Translated: CASSESGGAYGYTF. The gene calls are TRBV25-1 and TRBJ1-2, with D tentatively TRBD1 (6 bases). V gave up 2 bases and J gave up 5 bases, with 12 bases separating them. The germline gives CDR1 MGHDK, CDR2 SYGVNS. CDR3 length equals 14 residues.

This clonotype appeared many times. The chain recombines TRBV10-3 with TRBJ1-1; D ambiguous. The CDR3 spans 15 residues. Per the germline V gene, CDR1 is ENHRY and CDR2 is SYGVKD. Trimming shortened V by 0 bases and J by 0 bases, and 8 bases separated the two germline ends. CDR3 protein: CAISESNRMNTEAFF. The DNA of the CDR3 is TGTGCCATCAGTGAGTCGAACCGGATGAACACTGAAGCTTTCTTT.

This clonotype was seen many times. The V gene is TRBV7-2, the J gene TRBJ2-7; 9 bases are shared with TRBD1. Germline-derived CDR1 and CDR2 are SGHTA and FQGNSA. V shed 6 bases, J shed 5 bases, and the junction held 5 bases outside the gene matches. CDR3 size: 13 residues. CDR3: CASRSQGAHEQYF. DNA of the CDR3: TGTGCCAGCAGATCACAGGGGGCCCACGAGCAGTACTTC.

In this sample, this clonotype turned up many times. This chain connects TRBV6-2 or TRBV6-3 to TRBJ2-7; D call uncertain. The CDR3 is made up of 15 amino acids. Trimming took off 4 bases at V and 2 bases at J, with 15 bases between the two ends. From germline, CDR1 is MNHEY and CDR2 SVGEGT. The DNA for the CDR3 is TGTGCCAGCAGTTTGATGGAGAGACCCGCCTACGAGCAGTACTTC. Amino acids: CASSLMERPAYEQYF.

In its sample, this clonotype was seen many times. The chain joins TRBV5-1 to TRBJ2-4; maybe TRBD1 (5 bases). There are 13 residues in the CDR3. V lost 0 bases, J lost 11 bases, and 12 bases lay in between. The V gene's germline CDR1 is SGHRS and CDR2 YFSETQ. The CDR3 bases are TGCGCCAGCAGCTTGGCTGGCAGGGATTTTCAGTACTTC. Residues: CASSLAGRDFQYF. The whole variable domain, filled in from reference TRBV5-1 and TRBJ2-4, reads KAGVTQTPRYLIKTRGQQVTLSCSPISGHRSVSWYQQTPGQGLQFLFEYFSETQRNKGNFPGRFSGRQFSNSRSEMNVSTLELGDSALYLCASSLAGRDFQYFGAGTRLSVL.

The CDR3 DNA reads TGTGCCAGCAGCTACGCTGGACAGCTCTATGGCTACACCTTC. It translates to CASSYAGQLYGYTF. The V and J genes are TRBV12-3 or TRBV12-4 and TRBJ1-2; D might be TRBD1 (6 bases). This CDR3 is 14 amino acids long. V lost 6 bases, J lost 4 bases, and 15 bases lay in between.

This clonotype was recorded at least ten times. The genes are TRBV5-1 and TRBJ2-7; no clear D. Germline CDR1 is SGHRS and CDR2 is YFSETQ. With 4 bases removed from V and 4 bases from J, the gap between germline ends came to 21 bases. The CDR3 is 16 amino acids. The CDR3 DNA is TGCGCCAGCAGCGGAGCTCCGAGACGAACGTTTTACGAGCAGTACTTC. It specifies CASSGAPRRTFYEQYF.

This clonotype showed up many times. This chain links TRBV2 with TRBJ2-7, with TRBD1 matching over 8 bases. CDR3 length: 11 amino acids. J was trimmed by 12 bases and V by 3 bases; bases with no gene match: 4. From germline, CDR1 is SNHLY and CDR2 FYNNEI. The DNA of the CDR3 is TGTGCCAGCAGTGAGGGACAGGCGGTGTACTTC. It codes for CASSEGQAVYF.

This clonotype was recorded many times. The chain couples TRBV5-1 to TRBJ2-7, with D possibly being TRBD1 or TRBD2 (5 bases each). V lost 4 bases and J lost 4, with 21 bases in between. The CDR3 extends over 16 amino acids. The germline V gene encodes CDR1 SGHRS and CDR2 YFSETQ. CDR3 DNA sequence: TGCGCCAGCAGCCCAGAGGGGACCGCTTCTTCTTACGAGCAGTACTTC. It specifies CASSPEGTASSYEQYF.

This chain connects TRBV20-1 to TRBJ1-1; D unresolved. V was shortened by 1 base and J by 5 bases, with 11 bases between the two germline ends. The CDR3 consists of 13 residues. Germline assignment: CDR1 DFQATT and CDR2 SNEGSKA (reference sequence). CDR3 residues: CSARGSHGTEAFF. Written as DNA, the CDR3 is TGCAGTGCTAGAGGGAGCCATGGGACTGAAGCTTTCTTT.

This clonotype was recorded at least ten times. The chain uses TRBV6-1 and TRBJ1-2, with 7 positions matching TRBD1. From germline, CDR1 is MNHNS and CDR2 SASEGT. The CDR3 consists of 15 residues. V dropped 6 bases and J dropped 8; count of bases not matched to a gene: 15. The CDR3 nucleotides are TGTGCCAGCAGCCACCAGGGGGGGGGGCAACGGGGCTACACCTTC. This encodes CASSHQGGGQRGYTF.

Many counts were recorded for this clonotype. The J gene is TRBJ1-6, the V gene TRBV6-5; TRBD1 aligns across 9 bases. V shed 2 bases and J 10 bases; nucleotides not matched to a gene: 6. CDR3 length equals 15 residues. Germline CDR1 reads MNHEY; CDR2 reads SVGAGI. The CDR3 spells CASSYGGQGASPLHF. The CDR3 DNA follows: TGTGCCAGCAGTTACGGGGGACAGGGCGCATCACCCCTCCACTTT.

The rearrangement uses TRBV27 and TRBJ2-7; possible D gene TRBD2, 7 bases. This CDR3 region has 14 residues. In germline, CDR1 is MNHEY, CDR2 SMNVEV (reference sequence). V lost 6 bases, J lost 2 bases, and 14 bases lay in between. The CDR3 DNA reads TGTGCCAGCAGGGGGGCGGGGGCAACCTACGAGCAGTACTTC. This sequence encodes CASRGAGATYEQYF.

This clonotype was recorded at least ten times. This chain connects TRBV30 to TRBJ2-7, with 10 bases fitting TRBD2. The germline CDR1 and CDR2 sequences are GTSNPN and SVGIG (reference sequence). This CDR3 comprises 18 residues. The trim removed 0 bases at V and 0 bases at J, leaving 11 bases unmatched. For the CDR3, the DNA is TGTGCCTGGAGTGTCCCCATCGGGGCTAGCGGGAGCTCCTACGAGCAGTACTTC. Translation gives CAWSVPIGASGSSYEQYF.

This chain joins TRBV7-6 and TRBJ2-7, with TRBD1 identical over 7 bases. The CDR3 covers 14 residues. V trimming: 3 bases; J trimming: 2 bases; junction bases outside the gene matches: 4. CDR1 and CDR2 from the germline V gene are SGHVS and FNYEAQ. CDR3 bases: TGTGCCAGCAGCTTCGACGGACAGGCCTACGAGCAGTACTTC. Translated, it gives CASSFDGQAYEQYF.

This clonotype was seen ten or more times. This chain links TRBV19 with TRBJ1-5; 9 bases line up with TRBD1. V was pared by 4 bases and J by 7 bases, with 5 bases of the junction left unmatched. The V gene's germline CDR1 is LNHDA and CDR2 SQIVND (reference sequence). The CDR3 sequence is 14 residues long. DNA for the CDR3: TGTGCCAGTAGTAGGGACAGGGAGGAACAGCCCCAGCATTTT. Residues: CASSRDREEQPQHF.

This clonotype has at least ten counts. CDR3 amino acids: CSARLPTGQREETQYF. The CDR3, as DNA: TGCAGTGCTAGACTCCCGACGGGACAGAGAGAAGAGACCCAGTACTTC. V is TRBV20-1 and J is TRBJ2-5; 7 bases match TRBD1. After removal of 2 bases from V and 3 bases from J, the junction contained 12 bases not matched to a gene. Germline CDR1 DFQATT, CDR2 SNEGSKA (reference sequence). The CDR3 extends over 16 amino acids.

This clonotype occurred a few times. This chain uses TRBV5-1 with TRBJ2-3; 10 bases line up with TRBD1. The CDR3 has 15 residues. Per germline, CDR1 SGHRS and CDR2 YFSETQ. V lost 3 bases to trimming and J lost 0 bases; unmatched junction nucleotides: 1. The CDR3 loop is CASSWGQGSTDTQYF. Here the CDR3 DNA reads TGCGCCAGCAGCTGGGGACAGGGGAGCACAGATACGCAGTATTTT.

This clonotype has at least ten counts. This sequence joins TRBV6-2 or TRBV6-3 and TRBJ2-2; no clear D. V was pared by 2 bases and J by 1 base, with 8 bases between. The CDR3 loop spans 15 amino acids. The germline gives CDR1 MNHEY, CDR2 SVGEGT. The CDR3: CASSYASRNTGELFF. CDR3 DNA: TGTGCCAGCAGTTACGCATCTAGGAACACCGGGGAGCTGTTTTTT.

This clonotype was observed at least ten times. The rearrangement uses TRBV20-1 and TRBJ2-7; TRBD1 matches 8 bases. V lost 8 bases, J lost 3 bases, and 9 bases stayed unmatched. Germline V gives CDR1 DFQATT, CDR2 SNEGSKA (reference sequence). The CDR3 consists of 13 residues. The CDR3 region has the DNA TGCAGTACCCAACAGGGGGGTGACTACGAGCAGTACTTC. Amino acids: CSTQQGGDYEQYF.